Shown below are 30 T cell receptor beta chains from a single sample sequenced in a study of T cell responses to AZD1222 COVID-19 vaccine. Using immunoSEQ multiplex PCR, the repertoire was profiled, and TCRdb retains in-frame clones only, with some absent. The sample consists of 90,000 to 150,000 clones, about 83% of them appearing once. The sequenced sample was peripheral blood, obtained on day 0 of AZD1222 vaccination. These receptors all stem from an adult in good health.

The J gene is TRBJ1-1, the V gene TRBV28; D call uncertain. The CDR3 totals 14 residues. Germline V CDR1 and CDR2: MDHEN, SYDVKM. Deletions cut 1 base from V and 4 bases from J, with 10 bases between. The CDR3 here is CASSLYSVGTEAFF. CDR3 bases: TGTGCCAGCAGTTTATACAGTGTGGGCACTGAAGCTTTCTTT.

In this sample, this clone turned up once. The chain employs TRBV7-2 and TRBJ2-5; D is unresolved. Germline V lookup: CDR1 SGHTA, CDR2 FQGNSA. V was clipped by 4 bases and J by 5 bases, with 8 bases between them. The CDR3 is 12 residues long. CDR3 DNA: TGTGCCAGCAGCTCCTCGAGGGAGACCCAGTACTTC. It codes for CASSSSRETQYF.

This chain uses TRBV6-5 with TRBJ1-5, with D perhaps matching TRBD1 (5 bases). Germline loops: CDR1 MNHEY, CDR2 SVGAGI. Trimming stripped 6 bases from V and 6 bases from J, with 15 bases between. This CDR3 is built from 14 residues. The CDR3 is CASSGTPDGQPQHF. CDR3 DNA sequence: TGTGCCAGCAGCGGGACCCCGGACGGTCAGCCCCAGCATTTT.

J is TRBJ2-1 and V is TRBV14; 10 nucleotides match TRBD1. The CDR3 loop spans 14 amino acids. Trimming at V came to 6 bases and at J to 8 bases, leaving 7 bases not matched to a gene. Germline-derived CDR1 and CDR2 are SGHDN and FVKESK. This chain's CDR3 is CASRGDRGVHEQFF. Written as DNA, the CDR3 is TGTGCCAGCAGAGGGGACAGGGGTGTCCATGAGCAGTTCTTC.

Only one count was recorded for this clone. The V and J genes are TRBV4-3 and TRBJ2-5; D uncertain. Deletions cut 1 base from V and 4 bases from J, with 13 bases between. The germline V gene has CDR1 LGHNA and CDR2 YSLEER. CDR3 length equals 15 residues. The chain's CDR3 is CASSQGRRTGETQYF. DNA for the CDR3: TGCGCCAGCAGCCAAGGGCGGCGGACCGGAGAGACCCAGTACTTC.

The V and J genes are TRBV5-1 and TRBJ1-4, with D maybe TRBD1 (5 bases). The CDR3 contains 14 residues. The V gene lost 4 bases and the J gene lost 4 bases, with 11 bases spanning the gap. Germline loops: CDR1 SGHRS, CDR2 YFSETQ. Here the CDR3 reads CASSQGRSNEKLFF. In DNA, the CDR3 is TGCGCCAGCAGCCAGGGACGGAGTAATGAAAAACTGTTTTTT.

The genes are TRBV7-8 and TRBJ1-1; D is perhaps TRBD1 (5 bases). From germline, CDR1 is SGHVS and CDR2 FQNEAQ. CDR3 length: 14 residues. V lost 1 base and J 4 bases, leaving 10 bases between the germline ends. The CDR3, as DNA: TGTGCCAGCAGCTTAGTAGAGCAGGGCACTGAAGCTTTCTTT. Its protein product is CASSLVEQGTEAFF. The full variable domain, completed using reference TRBV7-8 and TRBJ1-1, is GAGVSQSPRYKVAKRGQDVALRCDPISGHVSLFWYQQALGQGPEFLTYFQNEAQLDKSGLPSDRFFAERPEGSVSTLKIQRTQQEDSAVYLCASSLVEQGTEAFFGQGTRLTVV.

The gene calls are TRBV28 and TRBJ2-1, with 7 bases identical to TRBD1. Germline-derived CDR1 and CDR2 are MDHEN and SYDVKM. Germline trimming cut 8 bases from V and 1 base from J; bases unmatched to any gene: 8. The CDR3 has 15 residues. The CDR3: CASYSEGASYNEQFF. The CDR3 DNA reads as TGTGCCAGCTACTCCGAGGGGGCGTCCTACAATGAGCAGTTCTTC.

This chain joins TRBV2 and TRBJ1-1; D perhaps matches TRBD1 (5 bases). This CDR3 has 13 amino acids. V was trimmed by 6 bases and J by 5 bases, leaving 13 bases between them. Germline V gene sequence: CDR1 SNHLY, CDR2 FYNNEI. CDR3 DNA sequence: TGTGCCAGCAGGGGGGGTGGTTTTACTGAAGCTTTCTTT. Protein product: CASRGGGFTEAFF.

The chain couples TRBV19 to TRBJ2-5; D is undetermined. Trimming removed 2 bases at V and 5 bases at J, with 18 bases between. The V gene's germline CDR1 is LNHDA and CDR2 SQIVND (reference sequence). The length of the CDR3 is 16 residues. CDR3 region: CASSIRSAVHPETQYF. The CDR3 DNA sequence: TGTGCCAGTAGTATACGGTCCGCAGTGCACCCCGAGACCCAGTACTTC.

The rearrangement joins TRBV27 to TRBJ2-7; tentative D call: TRBD2 (5 bases). CDR3 length: 15 amino acids. V lost 3 bases and J lost 3, with 15 bases in between. The germline V gene encodes CDR1 MNHEY and CDR2 SMNVEV (reference sequence). The CDR3 is CASSFIAGGIYEQYF. CDR3 bases: TGTGCCAGCAGTTTTATCGCGGGTGGCATCTACGAGCAGTACTTC.

V is TRBV6-2 or TRBV6-3 and J is TRBJ1-5; no clear D. There are 15 residues in the CDR3. Germline V gives CDR1 MNHEY, CDR2 SVGEGT. V was clipped by 1 base and J by 0 bases, with 7 bases between them. The CDR3 coding sequence is TGTGCCAGCAGTTACTTGACTTATAGCAATCAGCCCCAGCATTTT. It translates to CASSYLTYSNQPQHF.

CDR3 sequence (DNA): TGTGCCAGCAGTTTATCAATACGGACCTATAATTCACCCCTCCACTTT. It codes for CASSLSIRTYNSPLHF. The chain has TRBV27 and TRBJ1-6; D gene unclear. The CDR3 consists of 16 residues. Germline V CDR1 and CDR2: MNHEY, SMNVEV (reference sequence). Trimming left V 0 bases short and J 2 bases short, with 8 bases between.

The V call is TRBV15, the J call TRBJ1-2; possibly TRBD1 for D (5 bases). The CDR3 loop spans 15 amino acids. Between the trimmed V and J ends, which lost 5 bases and 7 bases, there was a span of 20 bases. CDR1 is LNHNV, CDR2 YYDKDF, per germline (reference sequence). The CDR3: CATSGSGTVVFGYTF. The CDR3 DNA reads as TGTGCCACCAGCGGATCCGGGACGGTCGTTTTTGGCTACACCTTC.

The CDR3 region has the DNA TGTGCCAGCAGCTTAGAGGCTAGCGGACGCACAGATACGCAGTATTTT. Protein sequence: CASSLEASGRTDTQYF. This chain uses TRBV11-1 with TRBJ2-3; 7 bases are a match to TRBD2. CDR3 length: 16 residues. Germline loops: CDR1 SGHAT, CDR2 FQDESV (reference sequence). The junction had 5 bases not matched to a gene; V was cut back by 1 base and J by 1 base.

This clone was detected a few times. The V call is TRBV5-6, the J call TRBJ2-7; 9 positions match TRBD2. CDR1 SGHDT and CDR2 YYEEEE come from the germline V gene. The CDR3 is made up of 14 amino acids. Trimming took 2 bases from V and 5 from J; bases not matched to a gene: 5. The CDR3 sequence: CASSFSGSLHEQYF. As DNA, the CDR3 is TGTGCCAGCAGCTTTAGCGGGAGTTTACACGAGCAGTACTTC. The complete variable domain, with remaining parts taken from reference TRBV5-6 and TRBJ2-7, reads DAGVTQSPTHLIKTRGQQVTLRCSPKSGHDTVSWYQQALGQGPQFIFQYYEEEERQRGNFPDRFSGHQFPNYSSELNVNALLLGDSALYLCASSFSGSLHEQYFGPGTRLTVT.

The V and J genes are TRBV20-1 and TRBJ2-7; D gene ambiguous. There are 11 residues in the CDR3. V was cut by 4 bases and J by 0 bases, with 4 bases left in between. Germline-derived CDR1 and CDR2 are DFQATT and SNEGSKA (reference sequence). The CDR3 sequence: CSATPSYEQYF. The CDR3 DNA reads as TGCAGTGCTACCCCCTCCTACGAGCAGTACTTC.

The chain has TRBV29-1 and TRBJ2-3, with D possibly matching TRBD1 (5 bases). Trimming pared 5 bases from V and 0 bases from J, leaving 6 bases between. Per germline, CDR1 SQVTM and CDR2 ANQGSEA. The CDR3 contains 12 residues. The chain's CDR3 is CSVSGSTDTQYF. The DNA of the CDR3 is TGCAGCGTTTCAGGGAGCACAGATACGCAGTATTTT.

The rearrangement joins TRBV28 to TRBJ1-2; possibly TRBD1 for D (6 bases). The CDR3 loop spans 16 amino acids. Germline CDR1 MDHEN, CDR2 SYDVKM. V was shortened by 3 bases and J by 6 bases, with 20 bases between the two germline ends. Here the CDR3 reads CASSLGGARGADGYTF. Here the CDR3 DNA reads TGTGCCAGCAGTTTGGGTGGGGCTCGGGGGGCGGATGGCTACACCTTC.

The CDR3 is CASSLRAGVGNQPQHF. In DNA form, the CDR3 reads TGTGCCAGCAGTTTACGGGCAGGGGTGGGGAATCAGCCCCAGCATTTT. The chain carries TRBV28 and TRBJ1-5; possibly TRBD1 for D (6 bases). This CDR3 comprises 16 residues. Germline V gene sequence: CDR1 MDHEN, CDR2 SYDVKM. Deletions cut 2 bases from V and 4 bases from J, with 15 bases between. The entire variable domain, with the rest obtained from reference TRBV28 and TRBJ1-5, is as follows: DVKVTQSSRYLVKRTGEKVFLECVQDMDHENMFWYRQDPGLGLRLIYFSYDVKMKEKGDIPEGYSVSREKKERFSLILESASTNQTSMYLCASSLRAGVGNQPQHFGDGTRLSIL.

The chain is built from TRBV5-6 and TRBJ2-3; maybe TRBD1 (6 bases). The CDR3 contains 13 residues. Germline V lookup: CDR1 SGHDT, CDR2 YYEEEE. V was trimmed by 2 bases and J by 4 bases, leaving 8 bases between them. In DNA form, the CDR3 reads TGTGCCAGCAGCTTTTCAGGGGCAGATACGCAGTATTTT. Its translation is CASSFSGADTQYF.

The chain links TRBV2 to TRBJ2-5; D perhaps matches TRBD2 (5 bases). Trimming pared 6 bases from V and 5 bases from J, leaving 10 bases between. This CDR3 region has 12 residues. Germline lookup yields CDR1 SNHLY and CDR2 FYNNEI. As DNA, the CDR3 is TGTGCCAGCAGGTACGGGGAGGAGACCCAGTACTTC. This sequence encodes CASRYGEETQYF.

This clone was picked up one time. The chain uses TRBV7-6 and TRBJ2-2; 9 nucleotides agree with TRBD1. Per the germline V gene, CDR1 is SGHVS and CDR2 is FNYEAQ. CDR3 size: 15 residues. Trimming took 1 base from V and 5 from J; bases not matched to a gene: 2. CDR3 DNA: TGTGCCAGCAGCTTAGGACAGGGGGGGACCGGGGAGCTGTTTTTT. Translation gives CASSLGQGGTGELFF.

The chain couples TRBV2 to TRBJ1-4; 7 nucleotides agree with TRBD1. Trimming cost V 6 bases and J 5 bases; bases outside gene matches: 6. Per the germline V gene, CDR1 is SNHLY and CDR2 is FYNNEI. The CDR3 totals 14 residues. CDR3 amino acids: CASRGDSLNEKLFF. The CDR3 DNA is TGTGCCAGCAGGGGGGACAGTTTAAATGAAAAACTGTTTTTT.

The CDR3 DNA reads TGTGCCAGCAGCCTATCGGACAGGAACACTGAAGCTTTCTTT. Protein product: CASSLSDRNTEAFF. The genes are TRBV7-2 and TRBJ1-1, with a weak D call TRBD1 (6 bases). CDR3 length: 14 residues. Germline V gene data show CDR1 as SGHTA and CDR2 as FQGNSA. V dropped 5 bases and J dropped 1 base, with 11 bases sitting between them.

The chain is built from TRBV18 and TRBJ1-2, with D perhaps TRBD1 (6 bases). Germline assignment: CDR1 KGHSH and CDR2 LQKENI. Deletions cut 4 bases from V and 8 bases from J, with 11 bases between. This CDR3 region has 12 residues. The CDR3 bases are TGTGCCAGCTCACTACAGGGTTGGGGCTACACCTTC. Translated, it gives CASSLQGWGYTF.

The chain uses TRBV5-6 and TRBJ2-1; tentative D call: TRBD2 (5 bases). V lost 6 bases and J lost 7, with 17 bases in between. The CDR3 totals 14 residues. CDR1 SGHDT and CDR2 YYEEEE come from the germline V gene. The CDR3 sequence is CASTLRASRNEQFF. The CDR3, as DNA: TGTGCCAGCACCCTGAGGGCTAGCAGGAATGAGCAGTTCTTC. The full variable domain, its missing parts supplied by reference TRBV5-6 and TRBJ2-1, is DAGVTQSPTHLIKTRGQQVTLRCSPKSGHDTVSWYQQALGQGPQFIFQYYEEEERQRGNFPDRFSGHQFPNYSSELNVNALLLGDSALYLCASTLRASRNEQFFGPGTRLTVL.

CDR3 residues: CASSGTGVNSPLHF. DNA for the CDR3: TGTGCCAGCAGTGGGACAGGGGTAAATTCACCCCTCCACTTT. The chain links TRBV28 to TRBJ1-6; 10 bases match TRBD1. The V gene's germline CDR1 is MDHEN and CDR2 SYDVKM. The CDR3 is 14 residues long. With V trimmed by 5 bases and J by 7 bases, 2 bases remained unmatched.

The CDR3 is CASSSGGAGGTQYF. The CDR3 bases are TGTGCCAGCAGCTCGGGGGGGGCAGGCGGTACGCAGTATTTT. The chain joins TRBV6-4 to TRBJ2-3, with 8 bases that match TRBD2. J was trimmed by 8 bases and V by 6 bases; bases with no gene match: 10. The CDR3 totals 14 residues. Per germline, CDR1 MRHNA and CDR2 SNTAGT.

This chain joins TRBV6-2 or TRBV6-3 and TRBJ1-1, with 10 bases aligning to TRBD1. The length of the CDR3 is 15 residues. The germline V gene encodes CDR1 MNHEY and CDR2 SVGEGT. V was pared by 5 bases and J by 4 bases, with 7 bases of the junction left unmatched. The CDR3 reads CASSDMGTGVTEAFF. The CDR3 DNA is TGTGCCAGCAGTGACATGGGGACAGGGGTCACTGAAGCTTTCTTT.